This T cell receptor (beta chain) is from a study of cytomegalovirus exposure and HLA in healthy donors. Researchers ran the PCR with 60 Vbeta and 13 Jbeta primers. Sequenced by immunoSEQ multiplex PCR; TCRdb stores in-frame clones only, minus some. The sample consists of about 160,000 clones, approximately 80% of them appearing once. With regard to this clone: Its target is not known.

Findings and limits, study-wide: Reports indicate that TCR beta sequences accurately predicted the HLA-A and HLA-B alleles of most subjects.

Between the trimmed V and J ends, which lost 3 bases and 3 bases, there was a span of 10 bases. CDR1 is SGHTA, CDR2 FQGNSA, per germline. This CDR3 comprises 14 residues. This chain joins TRBV7-2 and TRBJ2-3; a weak D match, TRBD1 (5 bases). This receptor was obtained from a man aged 50 to 59 in good health and CMV-seropositive. The specimen sequenced was PBMCs. CDR3 protein: CASSLEGDTDTQYF. The CDR3 DNA is TGTGCCAGCAGCTTGGAAGGGGATACAGATACGCAGTATTTT.